Listed below are T cell receptor delta chains from one sample, sequenced in a study of Vδ1+ human thymocytes. TCRdb ran CATT on the multiplex PCR reads. The table records around 19,000 delta-chain clones, roughly 7.3% of them present only once. Sequencing used Vdelta1+ gamma-delta thymocytes from the thymus. The receptors were gathered from a child under two years old who had congenital heart surgery. The CDR3 runs from the conserved cysteine through the conserved F or W. The order of the fields is V gene, clone size, D gene, CDR3 length, J gene, CDR3 DNA, CDR3 protein. A D gene is named only where the DNA matches it firmly. For some rows the clone size is stated as once, few or many, or as a class when expanded; others skip it.

TRDV1	few	-	19	TRDJ1	TGTGCTCTTGGGGAACGTGCTCGCACCGAGGGGGGGGACACCGATAAACTCATCTTT	CALGERARTEGGDTDKLIF
TRDV1	-	TRDD3	22	TRDJ2	TGTGCTCTTGGGGAACCCGCCTCCTACTGGGGGATACGCGGGGAGTTGACAGCACAACTCTTCTTT	CALGEPASYWGIRGELTAQLFF
TRDV1	-	-	20	TRDJ1	TGTGCTCTTGGGCCTCCTCCCTATACGTGTGGGGGCCCATACACCGATAAACTCATCTTT	CALGPPPYTCGGPYTDKLIF
TRDV1	few	TRDD3	15	TRDJ1	TGTGCTCTTGGGACCCTGGTTTACTGGGGGGATAAACTCATCTTT	CALGTLVYWGDKLIF
TRDV2	medium-sized	-	13	TRDJ1	TGTGCCTGTGACACCGGTAGCGGGGGAAGACTCATCTTT	CACDTGSGGRLIF
TRDV1	few	TRDD3	25	TRDJ1	TGTGCTCTTGGGGAACTTAGGATGTGGGCCTCGTTGCGGCTGGGGGATGCTTCGTACACCGATAAACTCATCTTT	CALGELRMWASLRLGDASYTDKLIF
TRDV1	-	TRDD3	23	TRDJ2	TGTGCTCTTGGGGAAAGGTGGCGGACGTACCTAACTGGGGGATACATCTTGGCAGCACAACTCTTCTTT	CALGERWRTYLTGGYILAAQLFF
TRDV1	few	TRDD3	24	TRDJ1	TGTGCTCTTGGGGAACGGGTCCGTAGATTTACTGGGGGATACTCCCCATCTACCCTCGATAAACTCATCTTT	CALGERVRRFTGGYSPSTLDKLIF
TRDV1	-	TRDD3	21	TRDJ1	TGTGCTCTTGGGGAACTCTACCTCCCGACTGGGGGATACGGCTACACCGATAAACTCATCTTT	CALGELYLPTGGYGYTDKLIF
TRDV1	-	TRDD3	18	TRDJ1	TGTGCTCTTGGGGAACTTCCGAGACTGGGGATGACAACTGGAGGACTCATCTTT	CALGELPRLGMTTGGLIF
TRAV29/DV5	-	TRDD3	14	TRDJ1	TGTGCAGCAACTTCCCTGGGGGATACCGATAAACCCATCTTT	CAATSLGDTDKPIF
TRDV1	-	TRDD3	19	TRDJ1	TGTGCTCTTGGGGAACGTCCGTATTACTGGGGGTTGAACACCGATAAACTCATCTTT	CALGERPYYWGLNTDKLIF
TRDV1	few	-	20	TRDJ1	TGTGCTCTTGGGCCGCGCCTTCCTACTGGGGATACATTAGGCACCGATAAACTCATCTTT	CALGPRLPTGDTLGTDKLIF
TRDV2	few	TRDD3	21	TRDJ1	TGTGCCTGTGACACTCCGATGCTGAACCGGGGGATTTTCACGTACACCGATAAACTCATCTTT	CACDTPMLNRGIFTYTDKLIF
TRDV1	few	TRDD3	21	TRDJ1	TGTGCTCTTGGGGTCACCCTGTTAGGTCAACTGGGGGATACGTTCACCGATAAACTCATCTTT	CALGVTLLGQLGDTFTDKLIF
TRDV1	-	TRDD3	15	TRDJ1	TGTGCTCTTGGGACCCTGGGGGATGACACCGATAAACTCATCTTT	CALGTLGDDTDKLIF
TRDV1	-	TRDD3	15	TRDJ1	TGTGCTCTTGGGGAAGAGATCAAACTGGGGGATACACTCATCTTT	CALGEEIKLGDTLIF
TRDV1	-	-	15	TRDJ2	TGTGCTCTTGGGCCTCCCGCCCTGCCCGCAGCACAACTCTTCTTT	CALGPPALPAAQLFF
TRAV29/DV5	few	TRDD3	22	TRDJ1	TGTGCAGCAAGCTGGCCTTCCTATGCTGTCTGGGGGATACTCCTTTACACCGATAAACTCATCTTT	CAASWPSYAVWGILLYTDKLIF
TRDV1	-	TRDD3	23	TRDJ1	TGTGCTCTTGGGGAACTTCGGTCCTACCCGGAGGCAGGGGGATACCTCCCCTATGCAAAACTCATCTTT	CALGELRSYPEAGGYLPYAKLIF
TRAV29/DV5	-	TRDD3	28	TRDJ1	TGTGCAGCAAGCGCGCTTCCTACGTTGAACTACTGGGGGATACGAACATCCATTCGGGGAAAGTACACCGATAAACTCATCTTT	CAASALPTLNYWGIRTSIRGKYTDKLIF
TRDV1	-	TRDD3	18	TRDJ1	TGTGCTCTTGGGGAACTAATCTCCTGGGGGATAATCACCGATAAACTCATCTTT	CALGELISWGIITDKLIF
TRDV2	medium-sized	TRDD3	15	TRDJ1	TGTGCCTGTGAATCTGGGATACGAGGAACCGATAAACTCATCTTT	CACESGIRGTDKLIF
TRDV1	-	-	17	TRDJ1	TGTGCTCTTGGATCTCGTTCCCCTGGTCTCCGAAGGGGTAAACTCATCTTT	CALGSRSPGLRRGKLIF
TRDV1	-	-	20	TRDJ1	TGTGCTCTTGGGGAAACAGCCTTGGGGGTAAACCTCGGGTACACCGATAAACTCATCTTT	CALGETALGVNLGYTDKLIF
TRDV1	-	TRDD2	20	TRDJ1	TGTGCTCTTGGGGTCCACGCCTTCCTACGAGGTACTGGGTACACCGATAAACTCATCTTT	CALGVHAFLRGTGYTDKLIF
TRDV1	few	-	18	TRDJ1	TGTGCTCTTGGGAAGGGGTCCTACGAGGCTGGGGAAGAGGGTAAACTCATCTTT	CALGKGSYEAGEEGKLIF
TRDV1	-	TRDD2	21	TRDJ1	TGTGCTCTTGGGGAACCCGGCCTTCCTAAGATACTGGGTAGGTACACCGATAAACTCATCTTT	CALGEPGLPKILGRYTDKLIF
TRDV1	-	TRDD3	21	TRDJ1	TGTGCTCTTGGGGTTCCGGGAGGTACTGGGGGAATCGCAAGGTGCACCGATAAACTCATCTTT	CALGVPGGTGGIARCTDKLIF
TRDV1	few	-	17	TRDJ1	TGTGCTCTTGGGGAAGGGCCTACCCTCCTTCACACCGATAAACTCATCTTT	CALGEGPTLLHTDKLIF
TRDV1	few	TRDD3	19	TRDJ1	TGTGCTCTTGGGGAACTAGCCCCCTGGCTACTGGGGGTCACCGATAAACTCATCTTT	CALGELAPWLLGVTDKLIF
TRDV1	few	TRDD3	21	TRDJ1	TGTGCTCTTGGGGAAGTAAAGGACGTGCGGTTGGGGGATCCGACCACCGATAAACTCATCTTT	CALGEVKDVRLGDPTTDKLIF
TRDV1	-	TRDD3	18	TRDJ1	TGTGCTCTTGGGGACATCTTATTACTGGGGGATTACGCCGATAAACTCATCTTT	CALGDILLLGDYADKLIF
TRDV1	few	TRDD3	21	TRDJ1	TGTGCTCTTGGGGAACCTCTCCCTTGTCCACTGGGGGATACGTACACCGATAAACTCATCTTT	CALGEPLPCPLGDTYTDKLIF
TRDV1	-	-	20	TRDJ1	TGTGCTCTTGGGGAAACCATTCGCTACCCACCCAAGCCCTACACCGATAAACTCATCTTT	CALGETIRYPPKPYTDKLIF
TRDV1	few	TRDD3	17	TRDJ1	TGTGCTCTTGGGGAACCCTGTACTGGGGGGTACACCGATAAACTCATCTTT	CALGEPCTGGYTDKLIF
TRDV1	few	TRDD3	19	TRDJ1	TGTGCTCTTGGGGAACGGGCCTACGAGACTGGGGGATACGCCGGTAAACTCATCTTT	CALGERAYETGGYAGKLIF
TRDV1	-	TRDD3	25	TRDJ1	TGTGCTCTTGGGGAACTCGGTCCCCAGGACGGGCTGGGGGATACGCCCTCCTCGTACACCGATAAACTCATCTTT	CALGELGPQDGLGDTPSSYTDKLIF
TRDV2	medium-sized	-	14	TRDJ1	TGTGCCTGTGCCGTCAAATCGGGTACCGATAAACTCATCTTT	CACAVKSGTDKLIF
TRDV1	few	-	20	TRDJ1	TGTGCTCTTGGCGGCCTTCCTACGACTACTGGGGGATCGTACACCGATAAACTCATCTTT	CALGGLPTTTGGSYTDKLIF
TRDV1	-	-	19	TRDJ1	TGTGCTCTTGGGGAACACGGCCCGCCTGTTGGAGAAAACACCGATAAACTCATCTTT	CALGEHGPPVGENTDKLIF
TRDV1	-	-	18	TRDJ1	TGTGCTCTTGGGGAACTTAGGCTTCCTTCATTTTACACCGATAAACTCATCTTT	CALGELRLPSFYTDKLIF
TRDV1	few	-	19	TRDJ1	TGCGCTCTTGGGGAACGGCCTACTTCCTACGGGGGATACACCGATAAACTCATCTTT	CALGERPTSYGGYTDKLIF
TRDV1	-	-	22	TRDJ1	TGTGCTCTTTCGTTCCTTCCTACGTTCCCCTGGGGGATCTCCCAATACACCGATAAACTCATCTTT	CALSFLPTFPWGISQYTDKLIF